The 8 T cell receptor beta chains below come from one sample, sequenced in a study of blood T cells in healthy people across ages. A second PCR, run for roughly 7 to 11 cycles, used a sample-barcoded 5' primer plus a J-beta primer mix. TCRdb reprocessed the 5' RACE reads with MiXCR, giving one entry per CDR3 protein. The sample contains 1.5 million to 1.8 million distinct CDR3 sequences, approximately 42% of which appear only once. The sequenced sample was blood. These receptors originate from a woman aged 18-29 years in good health.

This clonotype has a count of ten or more. The chain employs TRBV4-3 and TRBJ2-4; D not resolved. Between the trimmed V and J ends, which lost 0 bases and 1 base, there was a span of 10 bases. Looked up from germline, CDR1 is LGHNA and CDR2 is YSLEER. The CDR3 runs to 16 residues. The CDR3 sequence is CASSQEWGSAKNIQYF. The DNA for the CDR3 is TGCGCCAGCAGCCAAGAATGGGGTTCGGCCAAAAACATTCAGTACTTC.

This chain uses TRBV11-2 with TRBJ1-2; 12 bases match TRBD1. After removal of 2 bases from V and 8 bases from J, the junction contained 9 bases not matched to a gene. The germline CDR1 and CDR2 sequences are SGHAT and FQNNGV. The CDR3 length is 16 residues. CDR3 sequence reads: CASSLSSGQGARGYTF. The CDR3 DNA sequence: TGTGCCAGCAGCTTATCCTCGGGACAGGGGGCCCGAGGCTACACCTTC.

This sequence joins TRBV9 and TRBJ2-7; either TRBD1 or TRBD2 may supply D (6 bases each). The CDR3 contains 15 residues. Trimming removed 0 bases from V and 3 bases from J, with 13 bases in between. Germline values: CDR1 SGDLS, CDR2 YYNGEE. The CDR3 DNA is TGTGCCAGCAGCGTAGAAGGGGGGCGGAACTACGAGCAGTACTTC. Amino acids: CASSVEGGRNYEQYF.

Worth noting for this clonotype: This could be a read error, since a much larger clone is one nucleotide away. The chain recombines TRBV29-1 with TRBJ2-1, with D perhaps TRBD2 (6 bases). The CDR3 runs to 14 residues. Germline CDR1 is SQVTM and CDR2 is ANQGSEA. In DNA, the CDR3 is TGCAGCTATCGGGGGTCGAGCTCCTACAATGAGCGGTTCTTC. Translation: CSYRGSSSYNERFF.

This chain connects TRBV6-6 to TRBJ1-5; D uncertain. Germline V gene lookup returns CDR1 MNHNY and CDR2 SVGAGI (reference sequence). This CDR3 is 11 amino acids long. V lost 6 bases to trimming and J lost 5 bases, with 5 bases between them. This chain's CDR3 is CASSQHQPQHF. The CDR3 DNA follows: TGTGCCAGCAGCCAACATCAGCCCCAGCATTTT.

The chain carries TRBV20-1 and TRBJ2-7, with no clear D. The CDR3 contains 15 residues. V lost 1 base and J lost 0, with 13 bases in between. CDR1 is DFQATT and CDR2 is SNEGSKA in the germline V gene (reference sequence). CDR3 loop: CSARASAEISYEQYF. The CDR3 DNA reads TGCAGTGCTAGAGCTTCTGCGGAAATCTCCTACGAGCAGTACTTC.

This clonotype appeared many times. The chain has TRBV20-1 and TRBJ1-2; 8 bases line up with TRBD1. With V trimmed by 2 bases and J by 5 bases, 1 base remained unmatched. Germline lookup yields CDR1 DFQATT and CDR2 SNEGSKA (reference sequence). This CDR3 contains 12 residues. The CDR3 DNA follows: TGCAGTGCTAGACGACAGGGGTATGGCTACACCTTC. It specifies CSARRQGYGYTF.

This chain uses TRBV7-2 with TRBJ1-5; no definite D call. Between the trimmed V and J ends, which lost 3 bases and 1 base, there was a span of 13 bases. There are 16 residues in the CDR3. Germline lookup yields CDR1 SGHTA and CDR2 FQGNSA. The CDR3 loop is CASSLGGWESNQPQHF. CDR3 sequence (DNA): TGTGCCAGCAGCTTGGGCGGGTGGGAGAGCAATCAGCCCCAGCATTTT.